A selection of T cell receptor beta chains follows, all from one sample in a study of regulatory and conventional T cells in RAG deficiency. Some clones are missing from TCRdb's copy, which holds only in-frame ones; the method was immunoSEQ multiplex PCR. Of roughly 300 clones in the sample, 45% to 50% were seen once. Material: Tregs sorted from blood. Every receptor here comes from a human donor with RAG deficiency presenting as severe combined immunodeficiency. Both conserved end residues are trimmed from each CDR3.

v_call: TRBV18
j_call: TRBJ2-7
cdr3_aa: ASSEHYEQY

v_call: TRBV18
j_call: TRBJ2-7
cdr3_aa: ASSPYYEQY

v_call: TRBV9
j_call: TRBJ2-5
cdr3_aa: ASSAQETQY

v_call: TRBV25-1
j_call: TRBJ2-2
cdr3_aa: ASSVLGGPTGELF

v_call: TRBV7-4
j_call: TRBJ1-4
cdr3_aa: ASSRRGNNEKLF

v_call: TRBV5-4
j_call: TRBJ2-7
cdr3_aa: ASSLDPRRSGEQY

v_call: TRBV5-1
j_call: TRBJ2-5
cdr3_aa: ASSWPLQETQY

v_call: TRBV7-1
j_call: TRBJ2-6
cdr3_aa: ASSYLHRGQSRANVLT

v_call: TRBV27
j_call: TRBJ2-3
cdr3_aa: ASSLSMDTQY

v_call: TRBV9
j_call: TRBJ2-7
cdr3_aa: ASSVVPYYEQY

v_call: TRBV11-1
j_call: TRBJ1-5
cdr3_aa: ASSLGDRFRQPQH

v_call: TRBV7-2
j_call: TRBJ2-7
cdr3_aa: ASSLVRSYEQY

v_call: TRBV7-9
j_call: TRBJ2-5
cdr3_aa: ASSREWYQETQY

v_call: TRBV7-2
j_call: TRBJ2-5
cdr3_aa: ASSLGAQETQY

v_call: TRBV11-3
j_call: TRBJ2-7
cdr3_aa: ASSTWTAYEQY

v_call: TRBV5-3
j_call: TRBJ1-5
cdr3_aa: ASSQSNQPQH

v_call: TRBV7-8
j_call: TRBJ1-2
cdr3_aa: ASGRGDGYT

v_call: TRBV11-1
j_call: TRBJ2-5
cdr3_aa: ASSPPTGTETQY